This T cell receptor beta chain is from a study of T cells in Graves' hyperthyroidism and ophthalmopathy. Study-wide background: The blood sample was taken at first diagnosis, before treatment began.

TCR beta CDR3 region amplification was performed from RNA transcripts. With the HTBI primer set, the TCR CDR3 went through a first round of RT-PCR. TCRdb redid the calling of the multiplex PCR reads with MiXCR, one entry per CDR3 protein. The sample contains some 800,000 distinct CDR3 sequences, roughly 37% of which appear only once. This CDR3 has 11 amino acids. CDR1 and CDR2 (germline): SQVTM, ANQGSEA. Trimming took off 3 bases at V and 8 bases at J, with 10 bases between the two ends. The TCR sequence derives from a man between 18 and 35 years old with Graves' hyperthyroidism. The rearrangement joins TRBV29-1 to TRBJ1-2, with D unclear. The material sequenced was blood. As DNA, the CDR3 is TGCAGCGTTGATGCCGGGGTAGGCTACACCTTC. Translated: CSVDAGVGYTF.